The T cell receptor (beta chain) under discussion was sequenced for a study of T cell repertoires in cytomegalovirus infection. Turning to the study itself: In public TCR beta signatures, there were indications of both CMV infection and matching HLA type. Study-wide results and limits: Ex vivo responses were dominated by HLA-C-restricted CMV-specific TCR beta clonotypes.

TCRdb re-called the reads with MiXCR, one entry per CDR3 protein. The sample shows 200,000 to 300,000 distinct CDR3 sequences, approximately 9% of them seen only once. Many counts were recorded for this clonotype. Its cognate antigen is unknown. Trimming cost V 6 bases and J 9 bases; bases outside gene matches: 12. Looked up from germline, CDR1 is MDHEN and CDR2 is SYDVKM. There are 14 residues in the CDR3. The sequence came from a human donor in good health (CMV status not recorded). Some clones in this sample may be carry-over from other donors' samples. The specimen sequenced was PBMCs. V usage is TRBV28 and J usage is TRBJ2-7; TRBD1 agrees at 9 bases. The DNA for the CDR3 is TGTGCCAGCAGCTCCCCCGGGACAGGGAGTAGGCAGTACTTC. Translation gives CASSSPGTGSRQYF.